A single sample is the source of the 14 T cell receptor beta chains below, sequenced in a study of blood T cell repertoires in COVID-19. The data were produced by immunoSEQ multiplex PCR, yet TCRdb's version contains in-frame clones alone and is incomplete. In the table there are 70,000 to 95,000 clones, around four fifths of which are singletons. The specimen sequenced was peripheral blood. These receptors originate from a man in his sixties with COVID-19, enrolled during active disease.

CDR3 region: CASSLGQSLSYEQYF. DNA of the CDR3: TGTGCCAGCAGCTTAGGACAGAGCCTCTCCTACGAGCAGTACTTC. The chain uses TRBV27 and TRBJ2-7, with D possibly being TRBD1 (6 bases). With 6 bases removed from V and 0 bases from J, the gap between germline ends came to 15 bases. CDR1 is MNHEY and CDR2 is SMNVEV in the germline V gene (reference sequence). The CDR3 is 15 residues long.

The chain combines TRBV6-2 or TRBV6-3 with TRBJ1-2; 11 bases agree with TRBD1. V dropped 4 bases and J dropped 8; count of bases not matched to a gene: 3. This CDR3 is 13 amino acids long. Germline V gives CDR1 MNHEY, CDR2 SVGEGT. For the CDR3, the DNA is TGTGCCAGCAGTTGGGACAGGGGGATCGGCTACACCTTC. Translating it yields CASSWDRGIGYTF.

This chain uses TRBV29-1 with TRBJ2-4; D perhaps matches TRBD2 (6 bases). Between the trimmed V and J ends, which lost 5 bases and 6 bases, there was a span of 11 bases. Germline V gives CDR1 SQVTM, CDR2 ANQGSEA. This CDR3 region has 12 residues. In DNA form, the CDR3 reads TGCAGCGTTCTTATAGCGGCAAACATTCAGTACTTC. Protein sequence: CSVLIAANIQYF.

CDR3 in DNA: TGTGCCAGCAGGGCCGGGACAACTAACACCGGGGAGCTGTTTTTT. It specifies CASRAGTTNTGELFF. V gene TRBV25-1 combines with J gene TRBJ2-2; the D gene is possibly TRBD1 (6 bases). Trimming stripped 6 bases from V and 2 bases from J, with 13 bases between. The CDR3 sequence is 15 residues long. Germline values: CDR1 MGHDK, CDR2 SYGVNS. Variable domain in full (rest from reference TRBV25-1 and TRBJ2-2): EADIYQTPRYLVIGTGKKITLECSQTMGHDKMYWYQQDPGMELHLIHYSYGVNSTEKGDLSSESTVSRIRTEHFPLTLESARPSHTSQYLCASRAGTTNTGELFFGEGSRLTVL.

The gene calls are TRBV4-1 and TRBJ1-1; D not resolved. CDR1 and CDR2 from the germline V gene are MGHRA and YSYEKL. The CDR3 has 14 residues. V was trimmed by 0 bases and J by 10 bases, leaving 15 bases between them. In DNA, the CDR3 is TGCGCCAGCAGCCAAGAACCATACGCCCCCGGAGCTTTCTTT. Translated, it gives CASSQEPYAPGAFF.

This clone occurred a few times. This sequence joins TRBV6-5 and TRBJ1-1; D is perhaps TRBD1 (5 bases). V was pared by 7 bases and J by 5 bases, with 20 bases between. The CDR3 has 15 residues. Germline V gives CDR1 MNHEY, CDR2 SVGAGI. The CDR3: CASTGGALGETEAFF. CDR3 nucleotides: TGTGCCAGCACGGGAGGGGCGTTAGGGGAAACTGAAGCTTTCTTT.

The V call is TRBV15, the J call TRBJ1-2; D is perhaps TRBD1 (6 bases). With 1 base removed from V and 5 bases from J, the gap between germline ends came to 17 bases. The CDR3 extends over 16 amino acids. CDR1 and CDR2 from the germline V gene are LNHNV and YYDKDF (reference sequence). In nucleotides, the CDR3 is TGTGCCACCAGCAGAGGGGGAGGGGGGAGCTGGTATGGCTACACCTTC. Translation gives CATSRGGGGSWYGYTF.

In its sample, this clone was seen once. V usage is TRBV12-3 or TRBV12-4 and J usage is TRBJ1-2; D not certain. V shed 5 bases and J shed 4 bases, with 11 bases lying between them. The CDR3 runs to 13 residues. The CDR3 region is CASSPRLGYGYTF. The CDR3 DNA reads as TGTGCCAGCAGTCCCCGACTAGGCTATGGCTACACCTTC.

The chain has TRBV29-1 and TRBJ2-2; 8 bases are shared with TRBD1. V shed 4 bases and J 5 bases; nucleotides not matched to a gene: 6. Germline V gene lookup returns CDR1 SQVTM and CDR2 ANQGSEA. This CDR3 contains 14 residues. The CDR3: CSVGRGLGTGELFF. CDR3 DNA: TGCAGCGTTGGCAGGGGGCTTGGTACCGGGGAGCTGTTTTTT.

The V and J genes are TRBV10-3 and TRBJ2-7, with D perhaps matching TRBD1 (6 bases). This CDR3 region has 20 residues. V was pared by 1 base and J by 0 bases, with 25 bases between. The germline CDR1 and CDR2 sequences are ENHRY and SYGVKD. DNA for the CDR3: TGTGCCATCAGTGAGTGGGGGAACTTCCAGGGGACGGATAGCTCCTACGAGCAGTACTTC. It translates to CAISEWGNFQGTDSSYEQYF.

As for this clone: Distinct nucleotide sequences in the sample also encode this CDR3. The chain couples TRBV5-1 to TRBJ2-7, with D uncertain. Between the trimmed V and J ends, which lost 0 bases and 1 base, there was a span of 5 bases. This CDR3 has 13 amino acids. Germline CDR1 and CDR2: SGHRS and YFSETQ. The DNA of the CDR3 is TGCGCCAGCAGCTTGGACGGGTCCTACGAGCAGTACTTC. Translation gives CASSLDGSYEQYF. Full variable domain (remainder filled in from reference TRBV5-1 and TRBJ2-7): KAGVTQTPRYLIKTRGQQVTLSCSPISGHRSVSWYQQTPGQGLQFLFEYFSETQRNKGNFPGRFSGRQFSNSRSEMNVSTLELGDSALYLCASSLDGSYEQYFGPGTRLTVT.

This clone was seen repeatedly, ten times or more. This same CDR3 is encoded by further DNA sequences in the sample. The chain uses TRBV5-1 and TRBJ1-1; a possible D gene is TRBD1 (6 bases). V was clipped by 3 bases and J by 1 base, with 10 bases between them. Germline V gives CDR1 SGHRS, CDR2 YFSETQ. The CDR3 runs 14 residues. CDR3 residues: CASSSPGQNTEAFF. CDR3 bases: TGCGCCAGCAGCTCACCGGGACAGAACACTGAAGCTTTCTTT.

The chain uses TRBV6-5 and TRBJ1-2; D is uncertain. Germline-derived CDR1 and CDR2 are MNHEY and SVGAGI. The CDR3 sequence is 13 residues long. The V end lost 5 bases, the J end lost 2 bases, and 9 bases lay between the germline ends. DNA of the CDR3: TGTGCCAGCAGTCAAATTCCAAACTATGGCTACACCTTC. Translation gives CASSQIPNYGYTF.

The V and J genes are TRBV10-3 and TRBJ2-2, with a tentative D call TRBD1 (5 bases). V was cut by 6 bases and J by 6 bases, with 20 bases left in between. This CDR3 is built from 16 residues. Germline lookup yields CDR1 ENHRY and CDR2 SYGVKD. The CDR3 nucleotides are TGTGCCATCAGGGGGATTACGAAGGGGTCGGCCGGGGAGCTGTTTTTT. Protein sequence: CAIRGITKGSAGELFF.